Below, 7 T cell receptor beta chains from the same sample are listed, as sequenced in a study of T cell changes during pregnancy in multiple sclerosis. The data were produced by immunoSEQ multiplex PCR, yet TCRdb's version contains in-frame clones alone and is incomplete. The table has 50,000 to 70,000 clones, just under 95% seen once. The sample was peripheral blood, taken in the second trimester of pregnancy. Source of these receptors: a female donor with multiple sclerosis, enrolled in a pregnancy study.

The CDR3 DNA reads as TGTGCCAGCAGAACCGCTCGGGAAGCAAACTATGGCTACACCTTC. Translating gives CASRTAREANYGYTF. J is TRBJ1-2 and V is TRBV28; unclear D gene. The CDR3 totals 15 residues. Trimming stripped 6 bases from V and 2 bases from J, with 16 bases between. Germline V gives CDR1 MDHEN, CDR2 SYDVKM.

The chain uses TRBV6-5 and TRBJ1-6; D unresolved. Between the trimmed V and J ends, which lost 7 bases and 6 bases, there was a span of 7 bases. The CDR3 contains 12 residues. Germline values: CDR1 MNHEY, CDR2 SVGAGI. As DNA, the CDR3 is TGTGCCAGCACATCGGGTAATTCACCCCTCCACTTT. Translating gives CASTSGNSPLHF.

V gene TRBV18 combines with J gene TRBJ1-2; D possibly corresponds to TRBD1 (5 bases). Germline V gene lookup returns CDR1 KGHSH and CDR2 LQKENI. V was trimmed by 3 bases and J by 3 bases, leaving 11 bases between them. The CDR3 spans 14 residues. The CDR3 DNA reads TGTGCCAGCTCACCCGGACCGGGGGACTATGGCTACACCTTC. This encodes CASSPGPGDYGYTF. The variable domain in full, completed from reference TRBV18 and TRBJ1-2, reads NAGVMQNPRHLVRRRGQEARLRCSPMKGHSHVYWYRQLPEEGLKFMVYLQKENIIDESGMPKERFSAEFPKEGPSILRIQQVVRGDSAAYFCASSPGPGDYGYTFGSGTRLTVV.

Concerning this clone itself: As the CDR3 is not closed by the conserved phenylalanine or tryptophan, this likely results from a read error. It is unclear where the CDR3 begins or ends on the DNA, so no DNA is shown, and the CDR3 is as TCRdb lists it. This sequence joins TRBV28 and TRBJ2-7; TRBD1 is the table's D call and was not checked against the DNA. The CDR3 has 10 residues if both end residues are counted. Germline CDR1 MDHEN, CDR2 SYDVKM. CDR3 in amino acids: CASSFNRSRI.

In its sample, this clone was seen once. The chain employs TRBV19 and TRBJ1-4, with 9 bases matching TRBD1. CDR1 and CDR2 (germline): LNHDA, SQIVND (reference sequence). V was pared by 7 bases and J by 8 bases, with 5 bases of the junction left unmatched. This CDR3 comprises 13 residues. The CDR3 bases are TGTGCCAGTAAAGACGGGACAGGGGAAAAACTGTTTTTT. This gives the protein CASKDGTGEKLFF. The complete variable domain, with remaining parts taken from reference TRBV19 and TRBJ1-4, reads DGGITQSPKYLFRKEGQNVTLSCEQNLNHDAMYWYRQDPGQGLRLIYYSQIVNDFQKGDIAEGYSVSREKKESFPLTVTSAQKNPTAFYLCASKDGTGEKLFFGSGTQLSVL.

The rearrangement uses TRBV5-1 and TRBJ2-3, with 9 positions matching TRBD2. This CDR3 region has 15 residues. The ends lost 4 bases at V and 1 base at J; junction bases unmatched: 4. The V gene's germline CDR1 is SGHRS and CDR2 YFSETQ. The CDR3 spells CASSVKRGGTDTQYF. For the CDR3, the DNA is TGCGCCAGCAGCGTAAAGCGGGGGGGCACAGATACGCAGTATTTT.

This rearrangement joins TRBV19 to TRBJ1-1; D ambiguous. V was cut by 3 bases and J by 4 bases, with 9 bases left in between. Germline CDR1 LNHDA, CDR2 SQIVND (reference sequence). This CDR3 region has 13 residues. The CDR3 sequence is CASSMESATEAFF. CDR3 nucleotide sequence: TGTGCCAGTAGTATGGAGTCAGCCACTGAAGCTTTCTTT.